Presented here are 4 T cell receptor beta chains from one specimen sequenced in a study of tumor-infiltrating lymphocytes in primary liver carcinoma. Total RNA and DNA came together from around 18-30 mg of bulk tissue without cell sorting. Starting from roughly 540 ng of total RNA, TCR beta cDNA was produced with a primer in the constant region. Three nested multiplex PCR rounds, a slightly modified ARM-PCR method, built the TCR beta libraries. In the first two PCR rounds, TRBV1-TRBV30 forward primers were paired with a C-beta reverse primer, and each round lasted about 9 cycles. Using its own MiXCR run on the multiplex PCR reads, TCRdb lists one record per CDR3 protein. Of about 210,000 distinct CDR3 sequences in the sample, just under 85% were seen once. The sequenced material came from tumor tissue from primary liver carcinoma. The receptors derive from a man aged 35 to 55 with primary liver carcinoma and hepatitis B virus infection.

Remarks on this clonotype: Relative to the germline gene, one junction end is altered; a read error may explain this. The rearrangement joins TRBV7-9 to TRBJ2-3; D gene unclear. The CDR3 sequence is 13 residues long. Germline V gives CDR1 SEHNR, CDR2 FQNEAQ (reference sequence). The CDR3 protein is CAGSLAHTDMQYF. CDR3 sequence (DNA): TGTGCCGGCAGCTTAGCTCACACAGATATGCAGTATTTT.

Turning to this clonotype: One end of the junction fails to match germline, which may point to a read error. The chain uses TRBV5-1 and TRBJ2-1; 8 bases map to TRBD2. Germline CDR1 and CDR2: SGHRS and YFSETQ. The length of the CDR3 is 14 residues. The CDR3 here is CPSSYSGAYNEQFF. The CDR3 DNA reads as TGCCCCAGCAGCTATAGCGGGGCTTACAATGAGCAGTTCTTC.

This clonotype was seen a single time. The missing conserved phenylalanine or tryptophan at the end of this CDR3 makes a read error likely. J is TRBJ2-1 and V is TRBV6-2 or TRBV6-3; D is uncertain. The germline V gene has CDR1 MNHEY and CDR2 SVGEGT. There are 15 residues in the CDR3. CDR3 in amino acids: CASSYTESSYNEQFL. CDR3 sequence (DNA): TGTGCTAGCAGTTACACGGAGAGCTCCTACAATGAGCAGTTCCTC.

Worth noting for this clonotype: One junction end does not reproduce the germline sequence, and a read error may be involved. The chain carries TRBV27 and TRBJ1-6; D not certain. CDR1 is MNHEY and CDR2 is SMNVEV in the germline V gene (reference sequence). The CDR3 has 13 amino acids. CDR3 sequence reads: CACSGLDYSPLHF. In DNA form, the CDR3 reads TGTGCCTGCAGCGGACTGGATTATTCACCCCTCCACTTT.